The 8 T cell receptor beta chains given below trace back to one sample, sequenced in a study of low-dose radiotherapy and immunotherapy resistance in tumors. Time point reported: after trial treatment. Treatment of the sample: LDRT plus nivolumab, ipilimumab, low-dose cyclophosphamide and aspirin (RACIN trial). Covering alpha and beta chains, TRAV- and TRBV-specific primers were used for the first-strand cDNA. Both a constant-region primer and a V-primer adapter served to amplify TCRs across 15 to 20 PCR cycles. TCRdb reanalysed the reads using MiXCR and keeps one entry per CDR3 protein. The sample consists of about 84,000 distinct CDR3 sequences, around a sixth of them appearing once. Source: PBMCs, taken after low-dose radiotherapy plus immunotherapy. Source of these receptors: a male donor with prostate cancer.

Comments on this clonotype: It is likely a read error: a sequence one base away is far more abundant. This chain joins TRBV4-1 and TRBJ2-1; D possibly corresponds to TRBD2 (6 bases). From germline, CDR1 is MGHRA and CDR2 YSYEKL. The CDR3 totals 16 residues. Trimming stripped 4 bases from V and 13 bases from J, with 26 bases between. CDR3 nucleotide sequence: TGCGCCAGCAGCCCCGTGGGGCGGGAAGGTCGAGAGACCCAGTTCTTC. Its translation is CASSPVGREGRETQFF.

The table lists this clonotype with many counts. The chain has TRBV28 and TRBJ1-5, with 8 nucleotides matching TRBD1. Germline V gene data show CDR1 as MDHEN and CDR2 as SYDVKM. This CDR3 contains 16 residues. J was trimmed by 7 bases and V by 2 bases; bases with no gene match: 10. The CDR3 loop is CASSLAGPGGRQPQHF. The CDR3 DNA reads as TGTGCCAGCAGTTTAGCCGGGCCAGGGGGCAGACAGCCCCAGCATTTT.

In its sample, this clonotype was seen many times. The J gene is TRBJ2-5, the V gene TRBV18, with D hard to call. From germline, CDR1 is KGHSH and CDR2 LQKENI. Trimming left V 8 bases short and J 2 bases short, with 6 bases between. The CDR3 is 11 residues long. The CDR3 nucleotides read TGTGCCAGCAGCCCGCAAGAGACCCAGTACTTC. Its translation: CASSPQETQYF. Supplemented by reference TRBV18 and TRBJ2-5, the full variable domain reads NAGVMQNPRHLVRRRGQEARLRCSPMKGHSHVYWYRQLPEEGLKFMVYLQKENIIDESGMPKERFSAEFPKEGPSILRIQQVVRGDSAAYFCASSPQETQYFGPGTRLLVL.

The chain's CDR3 is CASSYNHSSSYNEQFF. DNA of the CDR3: TGTGCCAGCAGTTACAATCACTCCTCCTCCTACAATGAGCAGTTCTTC. The genes are TRBV6-2 or TRBV6-3 and TRBJ2-1, with D unresolved. The CDR3 loop spans 16 amino acids. Trimming took 2 bases from V and 0 from J, leaving 11 bases between them. CDR1 and CDR2 from the germline V gene are MNHEY and SVGEGT.

This clonotype was seen many times. This chain connects TRBV6-4 to TRBJ2-6, with no clear D. V lost 5 bases and J 1 base, leaving 6 bases between the germline ends. The CDR3 is 14 amino acids. Germline V gene lookup returns CDR1 MRHNA and CDR2 SNTAGT. CDR3 nucleotides: TGTGCCAGCAGTACCAGGTCTGGGGCCAACGTCCTGACTTTC. It specifies CASSTRSGANVLTF.

With respect to this clonotype: A far bigger clonotype differs at one base, so this is likely a read error. V gene TRBV6-6 combines with J gene TRBJ2-7; TRBD2 aligns across 9 bases. Trimming at V came to 5 bases and at J to 7 bases, leaving 12 bases not matched to a gene. Looked up from germline, CDR1 is MNHNY and CDR2 is SVGAGI (reference sequence). The CDR3 sequence is 15 residues long. In nucleotides, the CDR3 is TGTGCCAGCAGTGAACTAGCGGGCTCCTACAATGAGCAGTACTTC. This encodes CASSELAGSYNEQYF.

The CDR3 spells CSVGSGQGADTQYF. The CDR3 DNA follows: TGCAGCGTCGGATCTGGACAGGGAGCAGATACGCAGTATTTT. The genes are TRBV29-1 and TRBJ2-3; 8 nucleotides agree with TRBD1. CDR1 SQVTM and CDR2 ANQGSEA come from the germline V gene. With 6 bases clipped from V and 4 bases from J, the junction kept 9 bases outside the gene matches. CDR3 length: 14 amino acids.

This clonotype has a count of ten or more. CDR3 sequence (DNA): TGTGCCAGCAGCTCGATAGGCGGGGCCACTGAAGCTTTCTTT. Translation gives CASSSIGGATEAFF. The chain combines TRBV7-2 with TRBJ1-1; weak D call: TRBD1 (5 bases). Germline V lookup: CDR1 SGHTA, CDR2 FQGNSA. Trimming took off 4 bases at V and 4 bases at J, with 13 bases between the two ends. The CDR3 consists of 14 residues. Full variable domain (outside the CDR3, taken from reference TRBV7-2 and TRBJ1-1): GAGVSQSPSNKVTEKGKDVELRCDPISGHTALYWYRQSLGQGLEFLIYFQGNSAPDKSGLPSDRFSAERTGGSVSTLTIQRTQQEDSAVYLCASSSIGGATEAFFGQGTRLTVV.